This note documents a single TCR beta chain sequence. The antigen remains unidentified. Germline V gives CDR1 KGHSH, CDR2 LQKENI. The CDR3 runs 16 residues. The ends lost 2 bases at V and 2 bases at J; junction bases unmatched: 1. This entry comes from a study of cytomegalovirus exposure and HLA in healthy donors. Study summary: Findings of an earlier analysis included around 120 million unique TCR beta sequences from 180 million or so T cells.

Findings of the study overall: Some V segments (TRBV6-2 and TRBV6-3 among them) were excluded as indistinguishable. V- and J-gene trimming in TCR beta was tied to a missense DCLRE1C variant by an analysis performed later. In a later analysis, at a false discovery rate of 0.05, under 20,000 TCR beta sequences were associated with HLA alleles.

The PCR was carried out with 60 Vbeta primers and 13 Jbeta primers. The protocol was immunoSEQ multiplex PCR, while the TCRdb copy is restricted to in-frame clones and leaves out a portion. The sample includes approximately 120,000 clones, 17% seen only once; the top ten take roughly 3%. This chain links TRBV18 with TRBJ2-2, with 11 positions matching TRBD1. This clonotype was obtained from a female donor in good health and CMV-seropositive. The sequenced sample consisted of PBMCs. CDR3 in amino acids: CASSPGQGANTGELFF. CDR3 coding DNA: TGTGCCAGCTCACCAGGACAGGGGGCTAACACCGGGGAGCTGTTTTTT.